This T cell receptor beta chain originates from a study of cytomegalovirus exposure and HLA in healthy donors. The primer mix had 60 Vbeta and 13 Jbeta primers. Sequenced by immunoSEQ multiplex PCR; TCRdb stores in-frame clones only, minus some. Of about 160,000 clones detected, 78% appear once; the ten largest clones hold around 7%. V dropped 4 bases and J dropped 6; count of bases not matched to a gene: 2. The CDR3 has 11 amino acids. CDR1 SQVTM and CDR2 ANQGSEA come from the germline V gene. Points on this clone: Other DNA sequences within the sample encode an identical CDR3.

The sequence derives from a woman aged 40 to 49 in good health and CMV-seropositive. Sequences were obtained from PBMCs. The chain carries TRBV29-1 and TRBJ1-2, with 7 bases aligning to TRBD1. The CDR3 region has the DNA TGCAGCGTTGCCCAGGGGGATGGCTACACCTTC. It translates to CSVAQGDGYTF.